The source of this T cell receptor beta chain is a study of CD8 T cells in Susac syndrome (dated by TCRdb to the late 2010s). Regarding the research as a whole: Among the sequenced Susac syndrome patients, 5 or 6 had clinically active disease and roughly 8 were in clinical remission. At blood withdrawal, Susac syndrome patients were either therapy-naive, taking corticosteroids (in some cases with IVIg as well), or taking IVIg alone. Whether CD8+ T cell activation and differentiation in Susac syndrome was antigen driven was tested using repertoire sequencing. Paper-wide results and their limitations: In patients with Susac syndrome, the CD4+ T cell repertoire showed no detectable clonal expansion. The TCR sequencing and HLA analysis was acknowledged to have included a relatively small number of individuals.

RNA was extracted using the RNeasy kit, and about 0.45 to 1 ug of the RNA was reverse transcribed with random hexamers. The immunoSEQ multiplex PCR assay, covering 54 Vbeta and 13 Jbeta segments, was used to amplify TCR beta CDR3 regions. Bias from PCR amplification was corrected by using a synthetic template baseline for primer optimization and for computational correction. Processing in the source paper ran as follows. Reads were annotated to V, D and J genes according to IMGT and were analyzed with immunoSEQ Analyzer, with only productive sequences retained. Clonality was calculated as one minus the Shannon entropy normalized by log2 of the number of productive unique sequences. For each patient and control, public and private clones were evaluated within the 100 most prevalent clones. Susac-specific clones were defined as absent from healthy and MS cohorts, 850 to 1,300 published viral clones and other ImmuneACCESS disease sequences. Clones were called with MiXCR by TCRdb after fastp trimmed the public reads at Q25, and only in-frame beta chains were retained. Rows with a matching CDR3 protein are joined into one entry that keeps the most common DNA and genes. TCRdb, not the original authors, processed these V and J calls. Present in this sample are 170,000 or so distinct CDR3 sequences, 90% to 95% of which were seen just once. The ten biggest clones cover 0.12% of the sample.

Points on this clonotype: This clone's antigen is unknown. It has no much larger one-base neighbor in the sample; base qualities were not kept.

Based on the germline V gene (reference sequence), the CDR1 and CDR2 sequences are GTSNPN and SVGIG. Taken from cysteine to phenylalanine, the CDR3 has 14 residues. The retained sequence is limited to the CDR3, 42 bases, with the frame set at the first base. Trimming removed 1 base from V and 8 bases from J, leaving 17 bases between the germline ends. Peripheral blood CD8+ and CD4+ T cells from healthy donors, Susac syndrome patients and multiple sclerosis patients were profiled by high-throughput TCR beta sequencing. The Susac syndrome patients fulfilled recently defined diagnostic criteria for definite or probable disease. CD8+ TEMRA cells were enriched by FACS, while bulk CD8+ and CD4+ T cells were purified by magnetic negative isolation. Blood was drawn into EDTA tubes, processed within 24 hours, and PBMCs were isolated by density gradient centrifugation. PBMCs intended for TCR sequencing were cryopreserved in liquid nitrogen and were subsequently thawed in a 37 degrees C water bath. The sorted or isolated CD4+, CD8+ and CD8+ TEMRA cells reached a purity of at least 90%.

This TCR was sampled from a human donor with Susac syndrome. The sequence joins TRBV30 to TRBJ1-1; the D gene lacks a confident call. The sample consisted of CD4+ T cells from PBMCs. The DNA reads as follows: TGTGCCTGGAGTGGACTAACCAGCGCTGGGGAAGCTTTCTTT. The encoded protein is CAWSGLTSAGEAFF.